The 28 T cell receptor beta chains reported below all come from one sample, sequenced in a study of CD8 T cells in Susac syndrome. Reverse transcription of roughly 0.45 to 1 ug RNA was performed with random hexamers. TCRdb passed the immunoSEQ multiplex PCR reads through MiXCR, listing each CDR3 protein once. The sample comprises 300,000 or so distinct CDR3 sequences, about 90% of which are singletons, and less than 0.08% rests with the top ten. Sequenced: CD4+ T cells from PBMCs. These receptor sequences come from a human donor with multiple sclerosis.

J is TRBJ1-6 and V is TRBV3-1; D is possibly TRBD1 (5 bases). Germline V gene lookup returns CDR1 LGHDT and CDR2 YNNKEL (reference sequence). The CDR3 loop spans 15 amino acids. Trimming took off 4 bases at V and 9 bases at J, with 16 bases between the two ends. The CDR3 bases are TGTGCCAGCAGCCTCCAGGGTATTCATGTTTCACCCCTCCACTTT. Translation: CASSLQGIHVSPLHF.

This clonotype was seen once. The chain recombines TRBV28 with TRBJ2-1; the match to TRBD2 covers 7 bases. The V and J ends lost 0 bases and 4 bases, in that order; junction bases with no gene match: 6. Germline assignment: CDR1 MDHEN and CDR2 SYDVKM. This CDR3 has 16 residues. This chain's CDR3 is CASSLWTSRLYNEQFF. CDR3 in DNA: TGTGCCAGCAGTTTATGGACTAGCCGACTATACAATGAGCAGTTCTTC.

The rearrangement uses TRBV2 and TRBJ2-3; 10 bases are shared with TRBD2. The length of the CDR3 is 14 residues. The V segment lost 10 bases and the J segment 4 bases; nucleotides outside the gene matches: 8. Germline V CDR1 and CDR2: SNHLY, FYNNEI. The CDR3 protein is CATKKREGSDTQYF. CDR3 bases: TGTGCCACCAAAAAGCGGGAGGGGTCAGATACGCAGTATTTT.

This clonotype was seen only once. The V call is TRBV6-5, the J call TRBJ2-1; 10 bases align to TRBD2. The J segment lost 4 bases and the V segment lost 2 bases, leaving 8 bases of the junction unmatched. This CDR3 is 17 amino acids long. Per the germline V gene, CDR1 is MNHEY and CDR2 is SVGAGI. The DNA for the CDR3 is TGTGCCAGCAGTTACGAGGCTAGCGGGAGTGCGTACAATGAGCAGTTCTTC. It encodes CASSYEASGSAYNEQFF.

This chain joins TRBV7-9 and TRBJ2-5; 8 positions match TRBD1. The CDR3 is made up of 13 amino acids. The V gene's germline CDR1 is SEHNR and CDR2 FQNEAQ (reference sequence). V gave up 5 bases and J gave up 7 bases; unmatched junction bases: 6. CDR3 DNA sequence: TGTGCCAGCAGCGTTCGACAGGGGACGACCCAGTACTTC. Its protein is CASSVRQGTTQYF.

This chain joins TRBV5-4 and TRBJ2-1, with TRBD1 identical over 10 bases. Germline CDR1 reads SGHNT; CDR2 reads YYREEE (reference sequence). This CDR3 is 15 amino acids long. Unmatched junction bases numbered 5, after V lost 5 bases and J lost 3 bases. CDR3 protein: CASRPGTGVYNEQFF. In DNA form, the CDR3 reads TGTGCCAGCAGACCCGGGACAGGGGTCTACAATGAGCAGTTCTTC.

The V and J genes are TRBV2 and TRBJ2-3; a possible D gene is TRBD2 (7 bases). The CDR3 totals 17 residues. V was pared by 3 bases and J by 2 bases, with 18 bases between. CDR1 is SNHLY, CDR2 FYNNEI, per germline. The DNA of the CDR3 is TGTGCCAGCAGTGACCTCCGGGCGGGGGACATCACAGATACGCAGTATTTT. Translating it yields CASSDLRAGDITDTQYF.

The chain couples TRBV7-9 to TRBJ2-2, with 9 positions matching TRBD2. Losses at the gene ends were 7 bases for V and 7 bases for J; bases not matched to a gene: 16. Germline CDR1 is SEHNR and CDR2 is FQNEAQ (reference sequence). The CDR3 sequence is 17 residues long. Here the CDR3 reads CASTSRGGRALSGELFF. CDR3 DNA sequence: TGTGCCAGCACCTCCCGGGGCGGGAGGGCCTTGAGCGGGGAGCTGTTTTTT.

The rearrangement links TRBV18 to TRBJ1-2, with 8 bases lining up with TRBD1. The germline gives CDR1 KGHSH, CDR2 LQKENI. The CDR3 contains 13 residues. V shed 4 bases, J shed 6 bases, and the junction held 4 bases outside the gene matches. The CDR3 sequence: CASSRGTGDGYTF. CDR3 nucleotides: TGTGCCAGCTCACGAGGGACAGGCGATGGCTACACCTTC.

The V and J genes are TRBV11-2 and TRBJ1-4, with D tentatively TRBD1 (5 bases). Germline CDR1 SGHAT, CDR2 FQNNGV. The length of the CDR3 is 15 residues. Trimming took off 1 base at V and 8 bases at J, with 14 bases between the two ends. CDR3 sequence reads: CASSLVGSPGEKLFF. The CDR3 nucleotides read TGTGCCAGCAGCTTAGTAGGATCGCCAGGGGAAAAACTGTTTTTT.

The rearrangement links TRBV9 to TRBJ2-7; the D gene is possibly TRBD2 (6 bases). V shed 4 bases and J shed 0 bases, with 14 bases lying between them. CDR1 and CDR2 from the germline V gene are SGDLS and YYNGEE. The CDR3 contains 15 residues. The DNA for the CDR3 is TGTGCCAGCAGCCCTCGAATGACTAGCTCCTACGAGCAGTACTTC. Its protein is CASSPRMTSSYEQYF.

This chain joins TRBV5-1 and TRBJ1-1; D might be TRBD1 (5 bases). With 4 bases removed from V and 1 base from J, the gap between germline ends came to 17 bases. This CDR3 has 16 amino acids. Germline loops: CDR1 SGHRS, CDR2 YFSETQ. The CDR3, as DNA: TGCGCCAGCAGCCCCGAACTGGGACGGCGGAACACTGAAGCTTTCTTT. It translates to CASSPELGRRNTEAFF.

This chain uses TRBV11-3 with TRBJ2-7, with D tentatively TRBD1 or TRBD2 (5 bases each). V was cut by 7 bases and J by 6 bases, with 16 bases left in between. This CDR3 is 13 amino acids long. Germline loops: CDR1 SGHNT, CDR2 YENEEA. The CDR3 coding sequence is TGTGCCAGCATGCCGGGACGCAGGTCCGAGCAGTACTTC. Translated, it gives CASMPGRRSEQYF.

In nucleotides, the CDR3 is TGTGCCAGCAGCGTAGGTGGAGCGGGGAGCACAGATACGCAGTATTTT. It yields the protein CASSVGGAGSTDTQYF. V usage is TRBV9 and J usage is TRBJ2-3; TRBD2 aligns across 7 bases. The CDR3 totals 16 residues. Germline V gives CDR1 SGDLS, CDR2 YYNGEE. Trimming at V came to 0 bases and at J to 0 bases, leaving 4 bases not matched to a gene.

The chain links TRBV5-6 to TRBJ2-5; D unclear. CDR3 length: 13 residues. CDR1 and CDR2 from the germline V gene are SGHDT and YYEEEE. The V end lost 6 bases, the J end lost 5 bases, and 14 bases lay between the germline ends. CDR3 DNA sequence: TGTGCCAGCAACCGACCCCCTGGGGAGACCCAGTACTTC. It yields the protein CASNRPPGETQYF.

The chain links TRBV5-1 to TRBJ2-5, with a possible D match to TRBD1 (5 bases). This CDR3 contains 13 residues. Germline loops: CDR1 SGHRS, CDR2 YFSETQ. Trimming pared 5 bases from V and 2 bases from J, leaving 10 bases between. In DNA, the CDR3 is TGCGCCAGCAGAGAGGCAGGGCAAGAGACCCAGTACTTC. Encoded protein: CASREAGQETQYF.

This clonotype came up once. The chain is built from TRBV19 and TRBJ1-2, with 11 positions matching TRBD1. Trimming at V came to 1 base and at J to 4 bases, leaving 8 bases not matched to a gene. CDR3 size: 17 residues. The germline V gene encodes CDR1 LNHDA and CDR2 SQIVND (reference sequence). Here the CDR3 DNA reads TGTGCCAGTAGTATAGCAGGGACAGGGGGTCTTGTCTATGGCTACACCTTC. Residues: CASSIAGTGGLVYGYTF.

The CDR3 nucleotides are TGTGCCAGCAGCTCACAACGGGGCGCGGACACCGGGGAGCTGTTTTTT. Protein: CASSSQRGADTGELFF. J is TRBJ2-2 and V is TRBV7-6; perhaps D is TRBD1 or TRBD2 (5 bases each). CDR3 length: 16 amino acids. Germline V gene data show CDR1 as SGHVS and CDR2 as FNYEAQ. Between the trimmed V and J ends, which lost 4 bases and 3 bases, there was a span of 15 bases.

The chain uses TRBV7-3 and TRBJ2-5; tentatively, D is TRBD2 (5 bases). Germline lookup yields CDR1 SGHTA and CDR2 FQGTGA. Between the trimmed V and J ends, which lost 5 bases and 5 bases, there was a span of 12 bases. This CDR3 has 13 residues. CDR3 DNA: TGTGCCAGCAGCGTCGGACGAGGGGAGACCCAGTACTTC. It is translated as CASSVGRGETQYF.

The chain recombines TRBV12-3 or TRBV12-4 with TRBJ1-2; D remains ambiguous. The CDR3 consists of 15 residues. V gave up 1 base and J gave up 1 base, with 10 bases separating them. The chain's CDR3 is CASSLDVQFNYGYTF. CDR3 sequence (DNA): TGTGCCAGCAGTTTAGACGTACAGTTTAACTATGGCTACACCTTC.

CDR3 in amino acids: CAWSVLATNTEAFF. The DNA of the CDR3 is TGTGCCTGGAGTGTTCTGGCTACGAACACTGAAGCTTTCTTT. V is TRBV30 and J is TRBJ1-1, with D unclear. The CDR3 consists of 14 residues. V was pared by 0 bases and J by 1 base, with 9 bases between. Per germline, CDR1 GTSNPN and CDR2 SVGIG (reference sequence).

The V and J genes are TRBV7-3 and TRBJ2-1, with 11 bases aligning to TRBD2. Per the germline V gene, CDR1 is SGHTA and CDR2 is FQGTGA. After removal of 0 bases from V and 10 bases from J, the junction contained 11 bases not matched to a gene. The CDR3 covers 17 residues. CDR3 bases: TGTGCCAGCAGCTTAACAACCTTGACTAGCGGGGTCGAGGAGCAGTTCTTC. Translated: CASSLTTLTSGVEEQFF.

V gene TRBV19 combines with J gene TRBJ1-1, with no clear D. Per germline, CDR1 LNHDA and CDR2 SQIVND (reference sequence). Deletions cut 9 bases from V and 0 bases from J, with 14 bases between. The CDR3 sequence is 14 residues long. The CDR3 protein is CASHFGEVNTEAFF. CDR3 sequence (DNA): TGTGCCAGCCATTTTGGGGAGGTGAACACTGAAGCTTTCTTT.

This chain's CDR3 is CASSPLQGRGYGYTF. As DNA, the CDR3 is TGTGCCAGCAGCCCCCTACAGGGACGGGGCTATGGCTACACCTTC. This rearrangement joins TRBV6-5 to TRBJ1-2; the D gene is possibly TRBD1 (6 bases). Deletions cut 6 bases from V and 4 bases from J, with 18 bases between. Germline V gene sequence: CDR1 MNHEY, CDR2 SVGAGI. The length of the CDR3 is 15 residues.

V usage is TRBV20-1 and J usage is TRBJ1-2; 9 nucleotides match TRBD1. V was clipped by 7 bases and J by 8 bases; unmatched bases: 14. Germline-derived CDR1 and CDR2 are DFQATT and SNEGSKA (reference sequence). This CDR3 region has 14 residues. Written as DNA, the CDR3 is TGCAGTGTATCCCGGGACAGGGCATTAGGAGGCTACACCTTC. It specifies CSVSRDRALGGYTF.

The chain links TRBV3-1 to TRBJ1-1; D call uncertain. In germline, CDR1 is LGHDT, CDR2 YNNKEL (reference sequence). This CDR3 is built from 11 residues. The V and J ends lost 10 bases and 1 base respectively, with 7 bases between them. DNA for the CDR3: TGTGCCACCAGGAGGAACACTGAAGCTTTCTTT. Its translation is CATRRNTEAFF. Full variable domain (rest looked up from reference TRBV3-1 and TRBJ1-1): DTAVSQTPKYLVTQMGNDKSIKCEQNLGHDTMYWYKQDSKKFLKIMFSYNNKELIINETVPNRFSPKSPDKAHLNLHINSLELGDSAVYFCATRRNTEAFFGQGTRLTVV.

Written as DNA, the CDR3 is TGTGCCAGCAGCCCCCCACACCAACATACGCAGTATTTT. This sequence encodes CASSPPHQHTQYF. The chain has TRBV7-9 and TRBJ2-3; D gene ambiguous. The CDR3 length is 13 residues. Trimming shortened V by 5 bases and J by 7 bases, and 13 bases separated the two germline ends. CDR1 is SEHNR, CDR2 FQNEAQ, per germline (reference sequence).

This chain connects TRBV7-9 to TRBJ2-1; possible D gene TRBD1, 6 bases. Germline loops: CDR1 SEHNR, CDR2 FQNEAQ (reference sequence). This CDR3 has 12 residues. The V end was cut by 5 bases, the J end by 6 bases, with 8 bases between. CDR3: CASSRGGNEQFF. In DNA form, the CDR3 reads TGTGCCAGCAGCCGAGGGGGCAATGAGCAGTTCTTC. Using reference TRBV7-9 and TRBJ2-1 for the parts outside the CDR3, the full variable domain is DTGVSQNPRHKITKRGQNVTFRCDPISEHNRLYWYRQTLGQGPEFLTYFQNEAQLEKSRLLSDRFSAERPKGSFSTLEIQRTEQGDSAMYLCASSRGGNEQFFGPGTRLTVL.